The 28 T cell receptor beta chains listed next were all sequenced from one sample in a study of PD-1 blockade in mismatch repair-deficient tumors. TCRdb's copy holds only in-frame clones and misses some; the assay was immunoSEQ multiplex PCR. The table includes around 17,000 clones, about 80% detected once. The specimen was PBMCs, collected roughly 23 weeks after starting pembrolizumab. These receptors all come from an adult with mismatch repair-deficient cancer.

The CDR3 loop reads CASSPRTSGSADTQYF. Here the CDR3 DNA reads TGTGCCAGCAGCCCTAGGACTAGCGGGAGCGCAGATACGCAGTATTTT. This chain uses TRBV11-1 with TRBJ2-3; 13 positions agree with TRBD2. The CDR3 is 16 amino acids. V lost 5 bases and J lost 4; bases outside the gene matches: 6. The germline V gene encodes CDR1 SGHAT and CDR2 FQDESV (reference sequence).

V is TRBV27 and J is TRBJ2-3; D gene uncertain. The CDR3 is 14 amino acids. The germline gives CDR1 MNHEY, CDR2 SMNVEV (reference sequence). The V gene lost 3 bases and the J gene lost 2 bases, with 9 bases spanning the gap. CDR3 nucleotides: TGTGCCAGCAGTTTTTCAGCGCCCACAGATACGCAGTATTTT. It specifies CASSFSAPTDTQYF.

CDR3 DNA: TGTGCCGCAGGGACAGTCACCGGGGAGCTGTTTTTT. Encoded protein: CAAGTVTGELFF. The V and J genes are TRBV6-5 and TRBJ2-2; 7 positions match TRBD1. With 11 bases clipped from V and 4 bases from J, the junction kept 4 bases outside the gene matches. Germline V lookup: CDR1 MNHEY, CDR2 SVGAGI. The CDR3 spans 12 residues.

In its sample, this clone was seen once. V and J are TRBV5-1 and TRBJ2-5, with 7 positions matching TRBD2. Germline V gene data show CDR1 as SGHRS and CDR2 as YFSETQ. This CDR3 is 16 amino acids long. J gave up 5 bases and V 0 bases, and 10 bases lay outside the gene matches. The CDR3 DNA sequence: TGCGCCAGCAGCTTGGCGGCGCGGGAGAAATGGGAGACCCAGTACTTC. This encodes CASSLAAREKWETQYF. The entire variable domain, with the rest obtained from reference TRBV5-1 and TRBJ2-5, is as follows: KAGVTQTPRYLIKTRGQQVTLSCSPISGHRSVSWYQQTPGQGLQFLFEYFSETQRNKGNFPGRFSGRQFSNSRSEMNVSTLELGDSALYLCASSLAAREKWETQYFGPGTRLLVL.

The genes are TRBV9 and TRBJ2-1; tentative D call: TRBD1 (6 bases). Looked up from germline, CDR1 is SGDLS and CDR2 is YYNGEE. The CDR3 consists of 13 residues. The germline V and J ends were trimmed by 4 bases and 6 bases, with 11 bases remaining between them. The CDR3 nucleotides are TGTGCCAGCAGCAGAACGACAGGCAATGAGCAGTTCTTC. Translating gives CASSRTTGNEQFF. Variable domain in full (rest from reference TRBV9 and TRBJ2-1): DSGVTQTPKHLITATGQRVTLRCSPRSGDLSVYWYQQSLDQGLQFLIQYYNGEERAKGNILERFSAQQFPDLHSELNLSSLELGDSALYFCASSRTTGNEQFFGPGTRLTVL.

The gene calls are TRBV27 and TRBJ2-1, with 8 bases fitting TRBD1. The J segment lost 3 bases and the V segment lost 6 bases, leaving 10 bases of the junction unmatched. In germline, CDR1 is MNHEY, CDR2 SMNVEV (reference sequence). This CDR3 comprises 16 residues. CDR3 sequence (DNA): TGTGCCAGCAGAAAACTCGGACAGGGTAGCTACAATGAGCAGTTCTTC. Its translation is CASRKLGQGSYNEQFF.

The V gene is TRBV30, the J gene TRBJ2-3; TRBD1 agrees at 9 bases. The length of the CDR3 is 14 residues. V shed 8 bases and J 1 base; nucleotides not matched to a gene: 7. CDR1 and CDR2 from the germline V gene are GTSNPN and SVGIG (reference sequence). CDR3: CALNRGLGTDTQYF. In DNA, the CDR3 is TGTGCCCTGAACAGGGGGCTAGGCACAGATACGCAGTATTTT.

V gene TRBV5-1 combines with J gene TRBJ2-5; 9 bases match TRBD1. V lost 3 bases, J lost 4 bases, and 13 bases stayed unmatched. The V gene's germline CDR1 is SGHRS and CDR2 YFSETQ. This CDR3 is 17 amino acids long. Here the CDR3 reads CASSYSVTGGGVETQYF. The CDR3 region has the DNA TGCGCCAGCAGCTATTCGGTTACAGGGGGCGGAGTAGAGACCCAGTACTTC. Combining the CDR3 with reference TRBV5-1 and TRBJ2-5 gives the whole variable domain KAGVTQTPRYLIKTRGQQVTLSCSPISGHRSVSWYQQTPGQGLQFLFEYFSETQRNKGNFPGRFSGRQFSNSRSEMNVSTLELGDSALYLCASSYSVTGGGVETQYFGPGTRLLVL.

The V and J genes are TRBV7-2 and TRBJ1-4, with 10 positions matching TRBD1. V lost 5 bases and J lost 3; bases outside the gene matches: 9. Germline CDR1 SGHTA, CDR2 FQGNSA. CDR3 length: 17 residues. CDR3 sequence reads: CASSPRQGALSNEKLFF. CDR3 sequence (DNA): TGTGCCAGCAGCCCCCGACAGGGGGCGCTTTCTAATGAAAAACTGTTTTTT.

The chain carries TRBV11-2 and TRBJ2-3; 7 bases align to TRBD1. The CDR3 contains 15 residues. The V and J ends lost 6 bases and 2 bases, in that order; junction bases with no gene match: 8. The germline CDR1 and CDR2 sequences are SGHAT and FQNNGV. The CDR3 sequence: CASSYDRDLTDTQYF. CDR3 bases: TGTGCCAGCAGTTACGACAGGGACCTCACAGATACGCAGTATTTT.

The chain employs TRBV9 and TRBJ2-3; 10 bases fit TRBD2. The CDR3 totals 17 residues. With V trimmed by 2 bases and J by 5 bases, 11 bases remained unmatched. CDR1 and CDR2 (germline): SGDLS, YYNGEE. In DNA form, the CDR3 reads TGTGCCAGCAGCGTTTCCAGCGGGAGGGCCGCAATAGATACGCAGTATTTT. Its protein is CASSVSSGRAAIDTQYF. Combining the CDR3 with reference TRBV9 and TRBJ2-3 gives the whole variable domain DSGVTQTPKHLITATGQRVTLRCSPRSGDLSVYWYQQSLDQGLQFLIQYYNGEERAKGNILERFSAQQFPDLHSELNLSSLELGDSALYFCASSVSSGRAAIDTQYFGPGTRLTVL.

V is TRBV5-4 and J is TRBJ1-1; TRBD1 is a possible D gene (6 bases). CDR3 length: 14 amino acids. V lost 2 bases and J lost 0, with 8 bases in between. Germline V CDR1 and CDR2: SGHNT, YYREEE (reference sequence). CDR3 sequence: CASSLGQMNTEAFF. In nucleotides, the CDR3 is TGTGCCAGCAGCTTAGGACAGATGAACACTGAAGCTTTCTTT.

J is TRBJ2-2 and V is TRBV5-1; TRBD2 agrees at 13 bases. Germline V gene data show CDR1 as SGHRS and CDR2 as YFSETQ. The CDR3 has 20 amino acids. After removal of 4 bases from V and 4 bases from J, the junction contained 16 bases not matched to a gene. CDR3 in amino acids: CASSPDKIVTSGRVTGELFF. CDR3 coding DNA: TGCGCCAGCAGCCCCGATAAAATCGTTACTAGCGGGAGGGTCACCGGGGAGCTGTTTTTT.

The gene calls are TRBV5-1 and TRBJ1-1; D ambiguous. This CDR3 has 14 residues. Germline V CDR1 and CDR2: SGHRS, YFSETQ. Trimming cost V 0 bases and J 1 base, with 7 bases left between them. The CDR3 region is CASSLGSGNTEAFF. CDR3 nucleotides: TGCGCCAGCAGCTTGGGGTCGGGGAACACTGAAGCTTTCTTT.

The genes are TRBV15 and TRBJ1-3, with D uncertain. The CDR3 totals 15 residues. Trimming removed 3 bases at V and 0 bases at J, with 9 bases between. CDR1 is LNHNV, CDR2 YYDKDF, per germline (reference sequence). CDR3 bases: TGTGCCACCAGCAGGGACTCTTACTCTGGAAACACCATATATTTT. The encoded protein is CATSRDSYSGNTIYF.

The rearrangement joins TRBV6-6 to TRBJ2-1; TRBD2 matches 10 bases. This CDR3 contains 15 residues. The germline V gene encodes CDR1 MNHNY and CDR2 SVGAGI (reference sequence). The V gene end was trimmed by 4 bases and the J gene end by 3 bases; junction bases not matched to a gene: 3. The CDR3 loop reads CASSSGTSDYNEQFF. The CDR3 nucleotides read TGTGCCAGCAGTTCCGGGACTAGCGACTACAATGAGCAGTTCTTC.

This chain uses TRBV6-5 with TRBJ1-2; 7 nucleotides align to TRBD1. The CDR3 extends over 13 amino acids. V lost 4 bases to trimming and J lost 8 bases; unmatched junction nucleotides: 7. In germline, CDR1 is MNHEY, CDR2 SVGAGI. DNA of the CDR3: TGTGCCAGCAGTTTTACAGGGGTGGGAGGCTACACCTTC. Protein sequence: CASSFTGVGGYTF.

The genes are TRBV6-6 and TRBJ1-4; D is unclear. The germline V and J ends were trimmed by 5 bases and 0 bases, with 7 bases remaining between them. The CDR3 contains 14 residues. Germline CDR1 and CDR2: MNHNY and SVGAGI (reference sequence). CDR3 protein: CASSKRATNEKLFF. The CDR3 DNA reads as TGTGCCAGCAGTAAGAGGGCAACTAATGAAAAACTGTTTTTT.

This clone occurred a few times. This chain uses TRBV30 with TRBJ1-1; D is perhaps TRBD1 (5 bases). The CDR3 has 13 residues. V lost 1 base, J lost 2 bases, and 8 bases lay in between. Germline-derived CDR1 and CDR2 are GTSNPN and SVGIG (reference sequence). CDR3: CAWSGQYNTEAFF. In DNA form, the CDR3 reads TGTGCCTGGAGTGGACAGTATAACACTGAAGCTTTCTTT. Filled out from reference TRBV30 and TRBJ1-1, the complete variable domain reads SQTIHQWPATLVQPVGSPLSLECTVEGTSNPNLYWYRQAAGRGLQLLFYSVGIGQISSEVPQNLSASRPQDRQFILSSKKLLLSDSGFYLCAWSGQYNTEAFFGQGTRLTVV.

This chain uses TRBV7-8 with TRBJ1-1; D call uncertain. Germline V lookup: CDR1 SGHVS, CDR2 FQNEAQ. This CDR3 is built from 13 residues. The V gene lost 7 bases and the J gene lost 3 bases, with 12 bases spanning the gap. As DNA, the CDR3 is TGTGCCAGCACCCCCAGTGCGGACACTGAAGCTTTCTTT. Its protein is CASTPSADTEAFF.

This clone was seen more than once but under ten times. The chain links TRBV5-1 to TRBJ2-1; 7 nucleotides match TRBD2. The V gene's germline CDR1 is SGHRS and CDR2 YFSETQ. The CDR3 covers 14 residues. Trimming removed 7 bases from V and 7 bases from J; junction bases left unmatched: 11. The CDR3 region is CASESGTSGNEQFF. The DNA for the CDR3 is TGCGCCAGCGAAAGCGGGACCTCCGGGAATGAGCAGTTCTTC.

The rearrangement links TRBV6-6 to TRBJ1-2; TRBD1 might be the D (6 bases). The CDR3 length is 16 residues. The ends were cut back, 6 bases at V and 3 bases at J, with 20 bases in the middle. CDR1 and CDR2 (germline): MNHNY, SVGAGI (reference sequence). The CDR3 here is CASRDHRDTLHYGYTF. In nucleotides, the CDR3 is TGTGCCAGCAGGGATCACAGGGACACCTTACACTATGGCTACACCTTC.

A word on this clone: This sample includes further DNA sequences coding for the same CDR3. The chain has TRBV29-1 and TRBJ2-7; 9 bases match TRBD1. Germline assignment: CDR1 SQVTM and CDR2 ANQGSEA. After removal of 6 bases from V and 4 bases from J, the junction contained 1 base not matched to a gene. This CDR3 region has 11 residues. The CDR3 region has the DNA TGCAGCGTGACAGGGGGTTACGAGCAGTACTTC. This encodes CSVTGGYEQYF.

The rearrangement uses TRBV5-4 and TRBJ2-1; 11 bases agree with TRBD2. This CDR3 region has 15 residues. Germline values: CDR1 SGHNT, CDR2 YYREEE (reference sequence). Trimming took 4 bases from V and 7 from J; bases not matched to a gene: 7. For the CDR3, the DNA is TGTGCCAGCAGCACTAGCGGGAGCCGTCCGAATGAGCAGTTCTTC. This translates into CASSTSGSRPNEQFF.

This clone was seen a few times. The chain links TRBV6-1 to TRBJ2-7, with 11 positions matching TRBD2. V shed 0 bases and J 2 bases; nucleotides not matched to a gene: 0. The CDR3 length is 15 residues. Germline V gene sequence: CDR1 MNHNS, CDR2 SASEGT. In DNA, the CDR3 is TGTGCCAGCAGTGAAGCGACTAGCGGGGCCTACGAGCAGTACTTC. Its protein product is CASSEATSGAYEQYF.

This chain links TRBV19 with TRBJ2-1; possible D gene TRBD2, 5 bases. CDR1 LNHDA and CDR2 SQIVND come from the germline V gene (reference sequence). Between the trimmed V and J ends, which lost 1 base and 5 bases, there was a span of 6 bases. This CDR3 has 13 residues. This chain's CDR3 is CASSIALDNEQFF. The CDR3 coding sequence is TGTGCCAGTAGTATAGCACTAGACAATGAGCAGTTCTTC.

The V gene is TRBV11-1, the J gene TRBJ1-4, with 10 bases identical to TRBD1. With V trimmed by 8 bases and J by 5 bases, 5 bases remained unmatched. The CDR3 covers 14 residues. Germline CDR1 reads SGHAT; CDR2 reads FQDESV (reference sequence). CDR3 sequence: CASGPGQGNEKLFF. The CDR3 DNA sequence: TGTGCCAGCGGACCGGGACAGGGGAATGAAAAACTGTTTTTT.

The chain has TRBV28 and TRBJ2-7; 10 bases agree with TRBD2. Germline assignment: CDR1 MDHEN and CDR2 SYDVKM. Trimming at V came to 2 bases and at J to 3 bases, leaving 1 base not matched to a gene. The CDR3 totals 14 residues. The CDR3 region is CASSLGLAVYEQYF. The CDR3 coding sequence is TGTGCCAGCAGTTTAGGACTAGCGGTCTACGAGCAGTACTTC.